This T cell receptor (beta chain) was identified during a study of shared clonotypes between healthy human individuals. This clone was counted only a few times. The germline V gene has CDR1 SGHRS and CDR2 YFSETQ. The CDR3 totals 11 residues. V dropped 8 bases and J dropped 4 bases, with 9 bases sitting between them. Authors' methods: ImmunoSEQ supplied junction-only sequences lacking quality scores, so filtering was different. Measured with immunoSEQ multiplex PCR; TCRdb has only the in-frame clones, and not every one. That table furnishes V, J and clone size, whereas the DNA furnished D and trimming. Among some 92,000 clones listed, less than 50% were seen once. Donors, healthy HIV-negative adults, lacked recent acute infections or vaccinations.

The sample was PBMCs. The chain recombines TRBV5-1 with TRBJ1-2, with D maybe TRBD1 (5 bases). The clonotype comes from a woman between 35 and 50 years old in good health. Some clones in this sample may be carry-over from other donors' samples. CDR3 nucleotides: TGCGCCAGTAGGGACTTCTATGGCTACACCTTC. Translation gives CASRDFYGYTF. The full variable domain, with the rest looked up from reference TRBV5-1 and TRBJ1-2, is KAGVTQTPRYLIKTRGQQVTLSCSPISGHRSVSWYQQTPGQGLQFLFEYFSETQRNKGNFPGRFSGRQFSNSRSEMNVSTLELGDSALYLCASRDFYGYTFGSGTRLTVV.